Presented here are 11 T cell receptor beta chains from one specimen sequenced in a study of T cell responses to AZD1222 COVID-19 vaccine. Method: immunoSEQ multiplex PCR; TCRdb's copy keeps in-frame clones and lacks some. The top ten hold under 2% of the sample, which has around 180,000 clones, 85% to 95% seen once. Here the sequenced sample was peripheral blood, taken 28 days after the second AZD1222 dose. These receptors were obtained from an adult who received the AZD1222 COVID-19 vaccine.

The chain employs TRBV2 and TRBJ1-5; D is unresolved. The CDR3 contains 11 residues. Trimming pared 7 bases from V and 1 base from J, leaving 2 bases between. Looked up from germline, CDR1 is SNHLY and CDR2 is FYNNEI. In DNA, the CDR3 is TGTGCCAGCACAAGCAATCAGCCCCAGCATTTT. Its protein is CASTSNQPQHF.

The chain carries TRBV9 and TRBJ2-3, with D possibly being TRBD1 (6 bases). The germline V gene encodes CDR1 SGDLS and CDR2 YYNGEE. The CDR3 length is 16 residues. Trimming shortened V by 0 bases and J by 0 bases, and 11 bases separated the two germline ends. The CDR3 protein is CASSVGTASSTDTQYF. In DNA form, the CDR3 reads TGTGCCAGCAGCGTAGGGACAGCCTCTAGCACAGATACGCAGTATTTT.

This clone showed up just once. The DNA for the CDR3 is TGTGCCAGCAGTTTAGCCCCCACGGACTCCTATGGCTACACCTTC. Translated, it gives CASSLAPTDSYGYTF. V usage is TRBV28 and J usage is TRBJ1-2; no reliable D call. The CDR3 spans 15 residues. The germline V gene has CDR1 MDHEN and CDR2 SYDVKM. The germline V and J ends were trimmed by 2 bases and 4 bases, with 14 bases remaining between them.

The chain is built from TRBV6-5 and TRBJ1-2; no clear D. Between the trimmed V and J ends, which lost 4 bases and 10 bases, there was a span of 13 bases. The germline V gene encodes CDR1 MNHEY and CDR2 SVGAGI. This CDR3 contains 12 residues. The DNA for the CDR3 is TGTGCCAGCAGTTTCGGCGGAGTACCCTACACCTTC. The encoded protein is CASSFGGVPYTF.

The chain employs TRBV3-1 (or the pseudogene TRBV3-2) and TRBJ2-5; 10 nucleotides line up with TRBD2. Germline V CDR1 and CDR2: LGHDT, YNNKEL (reference sequence). Unmatched junction bases numbered 23, after V lost 11 bases and J lost 2 bases. The CDR3 sequence is 19 residues long. The CDR3 DNA reads TGTGCCTCAACACTACTCTCGAGCGGGAGGGCCGGACGGCAAGAGACCCAGTACTTC. Translation gives CASTLLSSGRAGRQETQYF.

The chain uses TRBV14 and TRBJ1-2; D perhaps matches TRBD1 (5 bases). Germline CDR1 is SGHDN and CDR2 is FVKESK. Between the trimmed V and J ends, which lost 2 bases and 1 base, there was a span of 17 bases. This CDR3 contains 17 residues. CDR3 sequence: CASSQSINRKVNYGYTF. The CDR3 DNA reads as TGTGCCAGCAGCCAATCCATCAACAGGAAAGTTAACTATGGCTACACCTTC. Combining the CDR3 with reference TRBV14 and TRBJ1-2 gives the whole variable domain EAGVTQFPSHSVIEKGQTVTLRCDPISGHDNLYWYRRVMGKEIKFLLHFVKESKQDESGMPNNRFLAERTGGTYSTLKVQPAELEDSGVYFCASSQSINRKVNYGYTFGSGTRLTVV.

This chain joins TRBV19 and TRBJ1-1; D gene ambiguous. This CDR3 comprises 13 residues. The germline gives CDR1 LNHDA, CDR2 SQIVND (reference sequence). V was trimmed by 5 bases and J by 0 bases, leaving 7 bases between them. CDR3 protein: CASSLSLNTEAFF. Written as DNA, the CDR3 is TGTGCCAGTAGTCTCAGTCTGAACACTGAAGCTTTCTTT.

The CDR3 here is CSASGQGKLNQPQHF. The DNA for the CDR3 is TGCAGTGCTAGTGGACAGGGGAAACTCAATCAGCCCCAGCATTTT. V gene TRBV20-1 combines with J gene TRBJ1-5, with TRBD1 matching 9 bases. From germline, CDR1 is DFQATT and CDR2 SNEGSKA (reference sequence). The CDR3 runs to 15 residues. Trimming took 3 bases from V and 3 from J; bases not matched to a gene: 6.

V usage is TRBV6-5 and J usage is TRBJ1-1; D gene uncertain. CDR3 length: 13 residues. In germline, CDR1 is MNHEY, CDR2 SVGAGI. The V end was cut by 0 bases, the J end by 8 bases, with 10 bases between. In DNA form, the CDR3 reads TGTGCCAGCAGTTACTCAATGCAGACGGAAGCTTTCTTT. Its translation: CASSYSMQTEAFF.

The chain uses TRBV5-6 and TRBJ2-7; D is undetermined. The germline V gene has CDR1 SGHDT and CDR2 YYEEEE. This CDR3 spans 14 amino acids. Trimming removed 0 bases from V and 3 bases from J, with 10 bases in between. The CDR3: CASSLAGQNYEQYF. In nucleotides, the CDR3 is TGTGCCAGCAGCTTGGCTGGCCAAAACTACGAGCAGTACTTC. The whole variable domain, remainder taken from reference TRBV5-6 and TRBJ2-7, is DAGVTQSPTHLIKTRGQQVTLRCSPKSGHDTVSWYQQALGQGPQFIFQYYEEEERQRGNFPDRFSGHQFPNYSSELNVNALLLGDSALYLCASSLAGQNYEQYFGPGTRLTVT.

The CDR3 nucleotides read TGTGCCAGTAGTATAGGAGGATTGGGGGGCCATGGCTACACCTTC. Translation: CASSIGGLGGHGYTF. The gene calls are TRBV19 and TRBJ1-2, with a tentative D call TRBD1 (6 bases). CDR3 length: 15 residues. Germline CDR1 LNHDA, CDR2 SQIVND (reference sequence). V lost 1 base to trimming and J lost 6 bases, with 15 bases between them.